Listed here are 20 T cell receptor beta chains from one sample, sequenced in a study of control samples from healthy donors and cancer patients. Here immunoSEQ multiplex PCR was the method, and the copy in TCRdb shows in-frame clones only, minus some. The sample includes 180,000 or so clones, 91% seen only once; the top ten take about 1.6%. The sample comprised blood. Receptors originate from a woman aged 25-40 years in good health.

The chain carries TRBV28 and TRBJ1-4, with no clear D. The germline CDR1 and CDR2 sequences are MDHEN and SYDVKM. With 0 bases removed from V and 3 bases from J, the gap between germline ends came to 8 bases. This CDR3 is 15 amino acids long. The CDR3 spells CASSLWAGPNEKLFF. The CDR3 bases are TGTGCCAGCAGTTTATGGGCAGGACCTAATGAAAAACTGTTTTTT.

The CDR3 DNA is TGCAGCGTTGTCCTACAGGGGCCACCCTACGAGCAGTACTTC. Translated, it gives CSVVLQGPPYEQYF. The chain employs TRBV29-1 and TRBJ2-7, with 7 bases fitting TRBD1. Germline V gene lookup returns CDR1 SQVTM and CDR2 ANQGSEA. J lost 2 bases, V lost 4 bases, and 8 bases had no gene match. The CDR3 contains 14 residues.

The J gene is TRBJ1-5, the V gene TRBV7-8, with 8 nucleotides matching TRBD1. The germline V gene encodes CDR1 SGHVS and CDR2 FQNEAQ. The J segment lost 0 bases and the V segment lost 5 bases, leaving 3 bases of the junction unmatched. There are 15 residues in the CDR3. The CDR3: CASSHDRGSNQPQHF. The CDR3 nucleotides are TGTGCCAGCAGCCACGACAGGGGTAGCAATCAGCCCCAGCATTTT.

The table lists this clone with a few counts. This chain links TRBV11-2 with TRBJ2-3; D remains ambiguous. V lost 2 bases and J 2 bases, leaving 8 bases between the germline ends. The germline V gene encodes CDR1 SGHAT and CDR2 FQNNGV. The CDR3 has 14 amino acids. DNA of the CDR3: TGTGCCAGCAGCTTACTCCCGGACACAGATACGCAGTATTTT. Protein: CASSLLPDTDTQYF.

The V call is TRBV4-3, the J call TRBJ2-3; 8 nucleotides match TRBD1. This CDR3 has 16 residues. J was trimmed by 6 bases and V by 0 bases; bases with no gene match: 8. Germline loops: CDR1 LGHNA, CDR2 YSLEER. Here the CDR3 DNA reads TGCGCCAGCAGCCAAGATATAGGACAGGGAGCTGATACGCAGTATTTT. Translating gives CASSQDIGQGADTQYF.

This chain uses TRBV18 with TRBJ1-2, with D possibly TRBD1 on 5 matching bases. CDR3 length: 13 residues. V gave up 6 bases and J gave up 3 bases, with 11 bases separating them. The germline V gene has CDR1 KGHSH and CDR2 LQKENI. The CDR3 reads CASSPDSDYGYTF. The CDR3 DNA follows: TGTGCCAGCTCCCCCGACAGCGACTATGGCTACACCTTC. Full variable domain (missing parts from reference TRBV18 and TRBJ1-2): NAGVMQNPRHLVRRRGQEARLRCSPMKGHSHVYWYRQLPEEGLKFMVYLQKENIIDESGMPKERFSAEFPKEGPSILRIQQVVRGDSAAYFCASSPDSDYGYTFGSGTRLTVV.

This chain connects TRBV2 to TRBJ1-5, with TRBD1 as a possible D gene (5 bases). Per the germline V gene, CDR1 is SNHLY and CDR2 is FYNNEI. V was shortened by 7 bases and J by 4 bases, with 14 bases between the two germline ends. This CDR3 has 14 residues. DNA for the CDR3: TGTGCCAGCACCGAATCACAGGTGAATCAGCCCCAGCATTTT. This codes for CASTESQVNQPQHF.

As for this clone: Other nucleotide sequences from this sample produce the same CDR3. The J gene is TRBJ1-3, the V gene TRBV9, with a tentative D call TRBD1 (6 bases). V was clipped by 4 bases and J by 1 base, with 15 bases between them. There are 16 residues in the CDR3. Looked up from germline, CDR1 is SGDLS and CDR2 is YYNGEE. The CDR3 DNA sequence: TGTGCCAGCAGCCCCCAGGGGCAGGGTTCTGGAAACACCATATATTTT. Residues: CASSPQGQGSGNTIYF.

The rearrangement uses TRBV11-2 and TRBJ1-3; D is unclear. This CDR3 is 14 amino acids long. Germline V gene sequence: CDR1 SGHAT, CDR2 FQNNGV. V was trimmed by 0 bases and J by 1 base, leaving 4 bases between them. This chain's CDR3 is CASSLERSGNTIYF. In DNA form, the CDR3 reads TGTGCCAGCAGCTTAGAGAGATCTGGAAACACCATATATTTT.

This clone was seen a few times. This sequence joins TRBV27 and TRBJ2-2, with TRBD2 matching over 12 bases. Germline V gene data show CDR1 as MNHEY and CDR2 as SMNVEV (reference sequence). The CDR3 has 14 residues. The V gene end was trimmed by 3 bases and the J gene end by 8 bases; junction bases not matched to a gene: 1. This CDR3 is CASSFTSGRGELFF. In DNA, the CDR3 is TGTGCCAGCAGTTTTACTAGCGGGAGGGGGGAGCTGTTTTTT.

The CDR3 nucleotides read TGTGCCAGCAGCCCACTGGAGGGGCCCTACAATGAGCAGTTCTTC. Its translation: CASSPLEGPYNEQFF. The chain uses TRBV7-7 and TRBJ2-1; D perhaps matches TRBD2 (6 bases). The CDR3 is 15 residues long. V was trimmed by 5 bases and J by 2 bases, leaving 13 bases between them. The germline V gene encodes CDR1 SSHAT and CDR2 FNYEAQ (reference sequence).

The chain recombines TRBV5-1 with TRBJ2-1, with TRBD2 matching 11 bases. V lost 1 base, J lost 7 bases, and 7 bases stayed unmatched. The CDR3 is 16 amino acids. Germline loops: CDR1 SGHRS, CDR2 YFSETQ. This CDR3 is CASSLPGLAVTNEQFF. The CDR3, as DNA: TGCGCCAGCAGCTTGCCGGGACTAGCGGTAACAAATGAGCAGTTCTTC.

The chain uses TRBV2 and TRBJ2-1; the D is unclear. This CDR3 is 11 amino acids long. Germline V gives CDR1 SNHLY, CDR2 FYNNEI. Deletions cut 4 bases from V and 6 bases from J, with 4 bases between. The CDR3 nucleotides are TGTGCCAGCAGTGTGGGCAATGAGCAGTTCTTC. It yields the protein CASSVGNEQFF.

The chain employs TRBV15 and TRBJ2-7; D is uncertain. This CDR3 region has 14 residues. From germline, CDR1 is LNHNV and CDR2 YYDKDF (reference sequence). The ends were cut back, 0 bases at V and 0 bases at J, with 6 bases in the middle. The CDR3 bases are TGTGCCACCAGCAGAGAGGTCAGCTCCTACGAGCAGTACTTC. Residues: CATSREVSSYEQYF.

The V gene is TRBV7-9, the J gene TRBJ1-1, with D maybe TRBD1 (5 bases). Trimming pared 2 bases from V and 5 bases from J, leaving 15 bases between. CDR1 and CDR2 (germline): SEHNR, FQNEAQ (reference sequence). The CDR3 totals 15 residues. The CDR3 DNA is TGTGCCAGCAGCTTAAAAGGGGCGCGGGGGACTGAAGCTTTCTTT. Translated, it gives CASSLKGARGTEAFF. Based on the CDR3 plus reference TRBV7-9 and TRBJ1-1, the full variable domain is DTGVSQNPRHKITKRGQNVTFRCDPISEHNRLYWYRQTLGQGPEFLTYFQNEAQLEKSRLLSDRFSAERPKGSFSTLEIQRTEQGDSAMYLCASSLKGARGTEAFFGQGTRLTVV.

This sequence joins TRBV28 and TRBJ1-4; no definite D call. CDR3 length: 15 residues. V was cut by 5 bases and J by 1 base, with 11 bases left in between. Germline V lookup: CDR1 MDHEN, CDR2 SYDVKM. DNA for the CDR3: TGTGCCAGCAGTATACCGCAGGAAACTAATGAAAAACTGTTTTTT. The encoded protein is CASSIPQETNEKLFF.

This clone was counted once. The chain carries TRBV5-4 and TRBJ2-5; 8 bases agree with TRBD2. Germline-derived CDR1 and CDR2 are SGHNT and YYREEE (reference sequence). J lost 4 bases, V lost 1 base, and 3 bases had no gene match. The CDR3 is 14 amino acids. CDR3 loop: CASSLLAGGETQYF. In DNA, the CDR3 is TGTGCCAGCAGCTTGCTAGCGGGCGGAGAGACCCAGTACTTC.

The chain has TRBV5-1 and TRBJ1-2; 9 bases align to TRBD1. This CDR3 has 14 amino acids. V lost 0 bases, J lost 4 bases, and 1 base stayed unmatched. The germline gives CDR1 SGHRS, CDR2 YFSETQ. The CDR3 spells CASSLGDRVYGYTF. CDR3 DNA sequence: TGCGCCAGCAGCTTGGGGGACAGGGTCTATGGCTACACCTTC.

The chain uses TRBV5-1 and TRBJ1-2; no clear D. The CDR3 totals 13 residues. Germline V gene data show CDR1 as SGHRS and CDR2 as YFSETQ. The ends were cut back, 4 bases at V and 3 bases at J, with 10 bases in the middle. CDR3 loop: CASSVDGDYGYTF. The DNA for the CDR3 is TGCGCCAGCAGCGTGGACGGAGACTATGGCTACACCTTC.

J is TRBJ1-1 and V is TRBV11-2, with D possibly TRBD1 on 5 matching bases. In germline, CDR1 is SGHAT, CDR2 FQNNGV. Trimming stripped 6 bases from V and 1 base from J, with 15 bases between. CDR3 length equals 15 residues. The CDR3 is CASRFTGRANTEAFF. The CDR3 DNA reads as TGTGCCAGCAGATTTACTGGCAGGGCGAACACTGAAGCTTTCTTT.